Presented here are 28 T cell receptor beta chains from one specimen sequenced in a study of T cells expressing NK-cell markers. TCRdb re-called the 5' RACE reads; one entry per CDR3 protein, DNA not given. The specimen's table records 450,000 to 600,000 distinct CDR3 sequences. Sequenced sample: blood T cells: a sorted CD56 or NKG2C T cell subset, CD4+ or CD8+ T cells, or bulk PBMC T cells (not recorded which). The receptors originated from a man in his late teens or twenties in good health.

The chain recombines TRBV29-1 with TRBJ2-7. Germline V gene lookup returns CDR1 SQVTM and CDR2 ANQGSEA. CDR3 size: 11 residues. The CDR3 region is CSALMVNEQYF.

This chain connects TRBV20-1 to TRBJ2-2; TCRdb's assignment of TRBD2 cannot be checked, as there is no DNA. The germline CDR1 and CDR2 sequences are DFQATT and SNEGSKA (reference sequence). This CDR3 comprises 15 residues. This CDR3 reads CSARDLTRATGELFF.

This sequence joins TRBV7-6 and TRBJ2-5. This CDR3 contains 14 residues. Germline CDR1 is SGHVS and CDR2 is FNYEAQ. CDR3 residues: CASSLSVSRETQYF.

The V gene is TRBV12-3 or TRBV12-4, the J gene TRBJ2-2; absent DNA, TCRdb's TRBD1 call cannot be checked. The CDR3 sequence is 16 residues long. CDR3 residues: CASSNGQGRDTGELFF.

The chain links TRBV6-5 to TRBJ2-7; TCRdb's D call of TRBD2 is untestable without DNA. This CDR3 region has 14 residues. Germline V gives CDR1 MNHEY, CDR2 SVGAGI. CDR3 loop: CASSLAGGLYEQYF.

This rearrangement joins TRBV29-1 to TRBJ1-4; the D call of TRBD1 rests on TCRdb alone, since no DNA is present to check it. The CDR3 consists of 14 residues. Looked up from germline, CDR1 is SQVTM and CDR2 is ANQGSEA. The CDR3 loop reads CSVEVASWGEKLFF.

The V call is TRBV2, the J call TRBJ1-1; lacking DNA, the TRBD1 call made by TCRdb goes unchecked. The CDR3 extends over 13 amino acids. The germline gives CDR1 SNHLY, CDR2 FYNNEI. CDR3 in amino acids: CASSLSGYFEAFF.

This chain uses TRBV2 with TRBJ2-1; TCRdb picks TRBD2, but there is no DNA to check that call. The CDR3 consists of 18 residues. CDR1 and CDR2 (germline): SNHLY, FYNNEI. The CDR3 loop reads CASSRGLAGEWSYNEQFF.

The V gene is TRBV5-4, the J gene TRBJ2-2. This CDR3 has 14 residues. Germline V gene lookup returns CDR1 SGHNT and CDR2 YYREEE (reference sequence). CDR3 sequence: CASDGPKNTGELFF.

V is TRBV11-2 and J is TRBJ1-3; TCRdb designates TRBD1, a call that cannot be tested without DNA. The germline V gene encodes CDR1 SGHAT and CDR2 FQNNGV. The CDR3 totals 13 residues. This chain's CDR3 is CASSLEWRTTIYF.

The chain carries TRBV7-6 and TRBJ1-1. The CDR3 spans 20 residues. The germline gives CDR1 SGHVS, CDR2 FNYEAQ. The CDR3 protein is CASSLVERATAQPMNTEAFF.

CDR3 region: CASSLGGTGGTNEQFF. This chain joins TRBV5-1 and TRBJ2-1; TCRdb outputs TRBD1, but without DNA this stays unchecked. CDR3 size: 16 residues. The germline V gene encodes CDR1 SGHRS and CDR2 YFSETQ. The whole variable domain, remainder taken from reference TRBV5-1 and TRBJ2-1, is KAGVTQTPRYLIKTRGQQVTLSCSPISGHRSVSWYQQTPGQGLQFLFEYFSETQRNKGNFPGRFSGRQFSNSRSEMNVSTLELGDSALYLCASSLGGTGGTNEQFFGPGTRLTVL.

The J gene is TRBJ2-1, the V gene TRBV10-3; with no DNA, the TCRdb D assignment of TRBD2 cannot be verified. The CDR3 contains 17 residues. Germline V gene sequence: CDR1 ENHRY, CDR2 SYGVKD. The CDR3 protein is CAISSGSAGGPGNEQFF.

The chain recombines TRBV7-8 with TRBJ2-1. CDR3 size: 12 residues. Germline CDR1 and CDR2: SGHVS and FQNEAQ. CDR3 amino acids: CASSPGHDEQFF.

V gene TRBV12-3 or TRBV12-4 combines with J gene TRBJ1-2; with no DNA, the TCRdb D assignment of TRBD1 cannot be verified. The CDR3 spans 15 residues. This CDR3 reads CASRGTGGGRSGYTF.

The chain links TRBV5-1 to TRBJ2-7; TCRdb's D call of TRBD2 is untestable without DNA. The CDR3 totals 19 residues. In germline, CDR1 is SGHRS, CDR2 YFSETQ. CDR3 residues: CASSWGAGLAGDLSYEQYF. The whole variable domain, remainder taken from reference TRBV5-1 and TRBJ2-7, is KAGVTQTPRYLIKTRGQQVTLSCSPISGHRSVSWYQQTPGQGLQFLFEYFSETQRNKGNFPGRFSGRQFSNSRSEMNVSTLELGDSALYLCASSWGAGLAGDLSYEQYFGPGTRLTVT.

This chain joins TRBV5-6 and TRBJ1-2. The length of the CDR3 is 14 residues. Germline V gene lookup returns CDR1 SGHDT and CDR2 YYEEEE. CDR3 protein: CASSLEQSYGGYTF.

V and J are TRBV10-3 and TRBJ2-3; TCRdb designates TRBD1, a call that cannot be tested without DNA. This CDR3 has 17 amino acids. The germline gives CDR1 ENHRY, CDR2 SYGVKD. Here the CDR3 reads CAITRGAGTRNTDTQYF.

The V gene is TRBV5-1, the J gene TRBJ2-7. Germline V lookup: CDR1 SGHRS, CDR2 YFSETQ. The CDR3 is 15 amino acids. The CDR3 sequence: CASSLGAGNPYEQYF.

The gene calls are TRBV9 and TRBJ1-4; without DNA, the TCRdb call of TRBD1 cannot be checked. This CDR3 region has 13 residues. Per germline, CDR1 SGDLS and CDR2 YYNGEE. The chain's CDR3 is CASSSGGREKLFF.

The V and J genes are TRBV7-2 and TRBJ2-3; there is no DNA to check the TCRdb D call of TRBD1. This CDR3 comprises 16 residues. Germline CDR1 reads SGHTA; CDR2 reads FQGNSA. CDR3 amino acids: CASSFRRTGGRDTQYF.

This chain uses TRBV11-1 with TRBJ1-1; TCRdb proposes TRBD1, but this gene call is untestable without DNA. Germline V gene lookup returns CDR1 SGHAT and CDR2 FQDESV (reference sequence). This CDR3 is built from 18 residues. The CDR3 sequence: CASSSPRGQGAQNTEAFF.

The rearrangement uses TRBV9 and TRBJ2-1; as DNA is missing, the TRBD2 call by TCRdb cannot be tested. The CDR3 has 17 amino acids. CDR1 is SGDLS and CDR2 is YYNGEE in the germline V gene. The CDR3: CASSARVSGRASYEQFF.

The chain couples TRBV24-1 to TRBJ2-1; TCRdb returns TRBD1, unconfirmable since there is no DNA. The germline V gene has CDR1 KGHDR and CDR2 SFDVKD. The CDR3 loop spans 15 amino acids. CDR3 sequence: CATSDRTGVHNEQFF.

V and J are TRBV11-2 and TRBJ2-3; no DNA is available, so the TRBD2 call from TCRdb remains unchecked. CDR1 and CDR2 from the germline V gene are SGHAT and FQNNGV. The CDR3 is 12 amino acids. This chain's CDR3 is CASSLHSLPQYF.

The chain has TRBV19 and TRBJ2-1; TCRdb outputs TRBD2, but without DNA this stays unchecked. Germline V gives CDR1 LNHDA, CDR2 SQIVND (reference sequence). The length of the CDR3 is 17 residues. CDR3: CASSQGLAGGTYNEQFF.

V usage is TRBV7-9 and J usage is TRBJ2-1. Germline CDR1 SEHNR, CDR2 FQNEAQ (reference sequence). The CDR3 loop spans 11 amino acids. The CDR3 protein is CASSSSYEQFF.

The chain uses TRBV14 and TRBJ2-5. Germline-derived CDR1 and CDR2 are SGHDN and FVKESK. The CDR3 contains 15 residues. The CDR3 sequence is CASSQVYRERGTQYF. The full variable domain, in which reference TRBV14 and TRBJ2-5 provide the parts outside the CDR3, is EAGVTQFPSHSVIEKGQTVTLRCDPISGHDNLYWYRRVMGKEIKFLLHFVKESKQDESGMPNNRFLAERTGGTYSTLKVQPAELEDSGVYFCASSQVYRERGTQYFGPGTRLLVL.